This T cell receptor (beta chain) was sequenced in a study of early T cells in non-severe SARS-CoV-2 infection. Study-wide context: It was bulk RNA from unsorted whole blood that was sequenced, and the chains were unpaired. The study, taken as a whole, reports: Anti-spike CD8 responses were favored by VDJdb matching, which missed private and CD4 specificities.

This clonotype was detected many times. Its antigen remains unidentified. The length of the CDR3 is 12 residues. With 8 bases removed from V and 0 bases from J, the gap between germline ends came to 8 bases. Germline V gene lookup returns CDR1 MNHNS and CDR2 SASEGT. Unique molecular identifiers were affixed to single, distinct cDNA molecules. TCRdb redid the calling of the 5' RACE reads with MiXCR, one entry per CDR3 protein. The sample includes more than 60,000 distinct CDR3 sequences, over 10% of them seen just once. The sequencing sample was made of whole blood. The sequence was obtained from an adult who was a healthcare worker with PCR-confirmed SARS-CoV-2 infection or an uninfected control (not recorded which). The chain combines TRBV6-1 with TRBJ2-7, with D unresolved. As DNA, the CDR3 is TGTGCCAGCGGTGCAGACTCCTACGAGCAGTACTTC. This gives the protein CASGADSYEQYF.